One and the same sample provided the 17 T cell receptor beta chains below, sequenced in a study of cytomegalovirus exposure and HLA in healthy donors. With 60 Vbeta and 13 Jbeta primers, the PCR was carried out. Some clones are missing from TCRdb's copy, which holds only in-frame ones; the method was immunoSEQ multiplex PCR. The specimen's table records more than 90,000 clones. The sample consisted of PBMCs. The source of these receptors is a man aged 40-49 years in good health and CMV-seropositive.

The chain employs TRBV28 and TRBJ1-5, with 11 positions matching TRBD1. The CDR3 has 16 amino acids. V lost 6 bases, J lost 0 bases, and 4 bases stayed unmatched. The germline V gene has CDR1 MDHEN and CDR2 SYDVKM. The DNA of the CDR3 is TGTGCCAGCAGCATCGGGACAGGGGGTAGCAATCAGCCCCAGCATTTT. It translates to CASSIGTGGSNQPQHF.

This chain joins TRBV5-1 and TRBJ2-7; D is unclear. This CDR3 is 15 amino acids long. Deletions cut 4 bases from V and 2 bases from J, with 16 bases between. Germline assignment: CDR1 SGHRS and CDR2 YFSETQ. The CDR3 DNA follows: TGCGCCAGCAGCCAAACCCCAGGTTTTACCTACGAGCAGTACTTC. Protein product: CASSQTPGFTYEQYF. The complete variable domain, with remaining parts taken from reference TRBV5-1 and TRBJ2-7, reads KAGVTQTPRYLIKTRGQQVTLSCSPISGHRSVSWYQQTPGQGLQFLFEYFSETQRNKGNFPGRFSGRQFSNSRSEMNVSTLELGDSALYLCASSQTPGFTYEQYFGPGTRLTVT.

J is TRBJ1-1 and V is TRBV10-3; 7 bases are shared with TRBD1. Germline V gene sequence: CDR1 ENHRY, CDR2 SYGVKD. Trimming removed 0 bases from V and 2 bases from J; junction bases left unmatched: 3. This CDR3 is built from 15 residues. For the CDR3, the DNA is TGTGCCATCAGTGAGTCACGACAGGGAAACACTGAAGCTTTCTTT. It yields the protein CAISESRQGNTEAFF.

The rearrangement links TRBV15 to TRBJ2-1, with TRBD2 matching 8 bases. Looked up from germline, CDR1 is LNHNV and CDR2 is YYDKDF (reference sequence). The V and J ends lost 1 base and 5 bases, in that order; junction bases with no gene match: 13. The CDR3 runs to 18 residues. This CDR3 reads CATSRGPERGIGNNEQFF. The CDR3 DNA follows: TGTGCCACCAGCAGAGGGCCAGAGCGGGGGATAGGGAACAATGAGCAGTTCTTC.

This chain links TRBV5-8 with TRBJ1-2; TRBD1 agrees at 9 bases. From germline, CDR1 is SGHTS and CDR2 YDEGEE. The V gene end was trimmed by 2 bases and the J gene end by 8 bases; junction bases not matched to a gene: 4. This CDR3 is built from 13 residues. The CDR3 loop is CASSLQGAPGYTF. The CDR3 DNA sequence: TGTGCCAGCAGCTTACAGGGGGCTCCAGGCTACACCTTC.

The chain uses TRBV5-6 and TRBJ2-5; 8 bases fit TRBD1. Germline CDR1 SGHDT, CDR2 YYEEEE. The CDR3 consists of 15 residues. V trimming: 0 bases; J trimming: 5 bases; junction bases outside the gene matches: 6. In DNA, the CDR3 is TGTGCCAGCAGCTTGGGACAGGGGATGGGGGAGACCCAGTACTTC. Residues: CASSLGQGMGETQYF.

CDR3 loop: CASSLSGTGDEQYF. CDR3 DNA sequence: TGTGCCAGCAGTCTTTCCGGGACAGGGGACGAGCAGTACTTC. J is TRBJ2-7 and V is TRBV27; 10 bases are a match to TRBD1. V shed 5 bases, J shed 5 bases, and the junction held 6 bases outside the gene matches. Germline CDR1 MNHEY, CDR2 SMNVEV (reference sequence). This CDR3 contains 14 residues.

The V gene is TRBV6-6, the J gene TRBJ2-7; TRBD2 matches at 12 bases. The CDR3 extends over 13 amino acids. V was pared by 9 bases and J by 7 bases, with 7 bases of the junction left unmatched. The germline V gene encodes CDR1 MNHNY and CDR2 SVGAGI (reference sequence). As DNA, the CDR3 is TGTGCCAGTAAACTAGCGGGAGGTTGGGAGCAGTACTTC. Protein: CASKLAGGWEQYF.

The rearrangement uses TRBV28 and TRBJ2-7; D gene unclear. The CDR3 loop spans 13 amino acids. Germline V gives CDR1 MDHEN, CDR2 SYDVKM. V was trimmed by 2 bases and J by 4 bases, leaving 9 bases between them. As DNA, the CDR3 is TGTGCCAGCAGTTTAGCCTCCGGGTACGAGCAGTACTTC. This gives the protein CASSLASGYEQYF.

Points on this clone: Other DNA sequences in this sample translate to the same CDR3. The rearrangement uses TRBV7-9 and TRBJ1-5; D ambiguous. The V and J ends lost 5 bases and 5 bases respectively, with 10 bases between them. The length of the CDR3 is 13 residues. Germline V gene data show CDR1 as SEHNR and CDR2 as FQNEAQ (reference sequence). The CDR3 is CASSPRRDQPQHF. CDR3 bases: TGTGCCAGCAGCCCCCGTCGGGATCAGCCCCAGCATTTT. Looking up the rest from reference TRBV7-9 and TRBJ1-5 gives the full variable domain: DTGVSQNPRHKITKRGQNVTFRCDPISEHNRLYWYRQTLGQGPEFLTYFQNEAQLEKSRLLSDRFSAERPKGSFSTLEIQRTEQGDSAMYLCASSPRRDQPQHFGDGTRLSIL.

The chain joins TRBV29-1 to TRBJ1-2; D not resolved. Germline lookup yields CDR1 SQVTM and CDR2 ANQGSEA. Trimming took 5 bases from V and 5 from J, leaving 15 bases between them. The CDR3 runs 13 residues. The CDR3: CSVMLGAQYGYTF. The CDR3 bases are TGCAGCGTTATGCTGGGAGCTCAATATGGCTACACCTTC.

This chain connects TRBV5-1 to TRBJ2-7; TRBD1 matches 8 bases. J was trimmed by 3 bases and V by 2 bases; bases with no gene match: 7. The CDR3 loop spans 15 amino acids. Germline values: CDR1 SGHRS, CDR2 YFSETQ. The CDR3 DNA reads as TGCGCCAGCAGCTTAACGACAGGGGTAATCTACGAGCAGTACTTC. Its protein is CASSLTTGVIYEQYF.

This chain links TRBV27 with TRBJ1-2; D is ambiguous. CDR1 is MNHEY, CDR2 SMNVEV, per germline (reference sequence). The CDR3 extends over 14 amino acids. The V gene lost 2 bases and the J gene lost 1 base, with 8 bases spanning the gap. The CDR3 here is CASSLNSRNYGYTF. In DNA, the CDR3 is TGTGCCAGCAGTTTAAATAGCCGTAACTATGGCTACACCTTC.

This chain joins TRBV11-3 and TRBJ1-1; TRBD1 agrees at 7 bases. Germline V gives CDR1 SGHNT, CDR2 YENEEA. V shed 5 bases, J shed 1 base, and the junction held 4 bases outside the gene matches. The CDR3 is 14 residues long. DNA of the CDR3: TGTGCCAGCAGCCCCGGGACAGCGAACACTGAAGCTTTCTTT. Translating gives CASSPGTANTEAFF.

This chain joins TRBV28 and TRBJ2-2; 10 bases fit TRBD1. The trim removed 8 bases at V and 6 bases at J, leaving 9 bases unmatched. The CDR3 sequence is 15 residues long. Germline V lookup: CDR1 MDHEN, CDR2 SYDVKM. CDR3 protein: CASQQGQGGAGELFF. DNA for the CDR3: TGTGCCAGCCAACAAGGACAGGGGGGAGCCGGGGAGCTGTTTTTT.

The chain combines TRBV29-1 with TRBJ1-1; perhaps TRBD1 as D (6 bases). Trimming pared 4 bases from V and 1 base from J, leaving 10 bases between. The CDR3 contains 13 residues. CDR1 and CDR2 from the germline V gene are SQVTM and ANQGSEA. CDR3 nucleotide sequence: TGCAGCGTTGCCAACAGGGAGAACACTGAAGCTTTCTTT. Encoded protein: CSVANRENTEAFF.

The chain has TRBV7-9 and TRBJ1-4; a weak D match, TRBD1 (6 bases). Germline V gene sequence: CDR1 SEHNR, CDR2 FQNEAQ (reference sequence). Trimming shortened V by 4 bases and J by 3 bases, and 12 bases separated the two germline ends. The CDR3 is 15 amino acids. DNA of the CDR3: TGTGCCAGCAGCTCGTGGACAGACGCTAATGAAAAACTGTTTTTT. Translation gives CASSSWTDANEKLFF.